This TCR beta chain was captured in a study of blood T cells in healthy people across ages (dated by TCRdb to 2015 to 2017). Turning to the overall study: Template switching captured roughly one uniquely barcoded TCR beta cDNA molecule per two T cells in model experiments. To avoid experimental bias, donors of different ages were spread randomly across the sequencing lanes. Two additional independent replicas of 1 million unique cDNA reads from the same blood draw were analyzed for two donors (one aged 18 to 29 and one aged 80 or older). The study measured age-related changes in TCR beta repertoire diversity using deep sequencing normalized with unique cDNA molecular identifiers. Donors were grouped into four age groups: young (average approximately 16 years), middle-aged (roughly 38), aged (around 60) and long-lived (about 89). Overall results and qualifications from the work: Since profiling was done on bulk unsorted PBMCs, naive and antigen-experienced compartments could not be conclusively compared. Observed TCR beta diversity correlated strongly with the percentage of naive T cells measured by flow cytometry. Estimates of total diversity based on one million sequenced T cells were considered lower bounds and underestimates. Because the CMV infection status of the donors was unknown, age-related changes in expanded clonotypes may potentially have been confounded. Compared with the aged group, the long-lived group had more naive CD4+ T cells, fewer expanded clones and increased TCR diversity, suggesting age selection. As age increased, observed TCR beta diversity per million T cells dropped in a roughly linear way, and a significant reduction was already evident by age about 36.

Remarks on this clonotype: Its specific antigen is unknown. No clone much larger than this one lies a single base away; base qualities are absent.

The donors were 40 or so Caucasian individuals from Russia, aged roughly 6 to 100 years, who were systemically healthy. Approximately 10 milliliters of peripheral blood were collected from each donor into EDTA-treated Vacutainer tubes. Ficoll-Paque density-gradient centrifugation was used to isolate PBMCs, with at least 6 million obtained per sample. Trizol reagent was used to extract total RNA from the PBMCs, yielding at least 5.5 micrograms per sample. For every donor, an aliquot of PBMCs went through flow cytometry to measure the percentages of naive CD45RAhigh/CD27high T cells. To prepare the library, 5' RACE was applied. TCRdb lists the instrument as Illumina HiSeq 2500. A second PCR of roughly 7 to 11 cycles was performed with a sample-barcoded 5' primer and a J-beta primer mix. A template-switch 5' adaptor carrying 12 random nucleotides introduced a unique molecular identifier onto each TCR beta cDNA molecule. Each sample yielded at least 2.5 million CDR3-containing paired-end reads. The Mint cDNA synthesis kit, primed by a TRBC-specific oligonucleotide, was used to synthesize first-strand cDNA from all RNA. After uracil-DNA glycosylase treatment, a first 18-cycle PCR used universal primers M1SS and BC2_uni_R on all cDNA. The authors' pipeline ran thus. For normalization, 1 million high-quality reads, each with a distinct molecular identifier, were randomly selected from each sample. Instead of being binned into consensus sequences, reads with shared molecular identifiers were discarded. MiTCR, run with a Q25 quality threshold and the strictest error-elimination algorithm, handled CDR3 identification, clonotype clustering and error correction. Lower-bound total TCR beta diversity was estimated with a nonparametric unseen species model using Euler transformation. TCRdb reanalyzed the raw reads on its own, using fastp at Q25 for trimming and MiXCR for clone calling, and kept in-frame beta chains. All rows with the same CDR3 protein become a single entry with the most common DNA and genes. The V and J calls and clone size come from TCRdb's table, not from the authors' own analysis. The sample table shows hundreds of thousands of distinct CDR3 sequences, and 45% to 50% are seen once. Of the sample, roughly 34% is held by the ten largest clones.

The germline V and J ends show losses of 2 bases and 8 bases respectively, and no gene match explains 7 bases of the junction. The CDR3 starts with the cysteine, ends with the phenylalanine, and has 14 residues. Of all the DNA, just the CDR3 is kept, 42 bases in frame from base 1. The germline V gene (reference sequence) provides CDR1 MNHEY and CDR2 SMNVEV. The clonotype originates from a woman aged 55-69 years in good health. The material sequenced was blood. The sequence joins TRBV27 to TRBJ2-3; the central 7 bases match TRBD2. CDR3 reads: CASSLAGERGTQYF. The sequence in DNA is TGTGCCAGCAGTTTAGCGGGAGAACGGGGTACGCAGTATTTT.